The clone carrying this T cell receptor beta chain was observed many times. Its antigen is not identified. The record originates from a study of identical twins. The V end lost 0 bases, the J end lost 0 bases, and 9 bases lay between the germline ends. The CDR3 loop spans 14 amino acids. The germline V gene has CDR1 DFQATT and CDR2 SNEGSKA (reference sequence). Study-wide findings and caveats: Weaker excess sharing between twins was seen in beta out-of-frame sequences. With monozygotic twins, out-of-frame TCR alpha sharing exceeded what models estimated. Among out-of-frame alpha sequences shared by twins, low generation probability occurred in excess.

After template switching added a universal primer site, the resulting cDNA carried unique molecular identifiers. MiXCR was run by TCRdb on the 5' RACE reads, yielding one entry per CDR3 protein. Of around 240,000 distinct CDR3 sequences in the sample, around 6.6% are singletons; the top ten hold roughly 3.7%. The data were also submitted as part of a second study, on yellow fever vaccine responses in identical twins.

The receptor was derived from a woman aged 18-29 years in good health. The material sequenced was memory (CD45RO+) T cells sorted from blood. The chain combines TRBV20-1 with TRBJ2-7; D is ambiguous. The CDR3 is CSARDPGSSYEQYF. DNA for the CDR3: TGCAGTGCTAGAGATCCGGGCAGCTCCTACGAGCAGTACTTC.